The 10 T cell receptor beta chains reported below all come from one sample, sequenced in a study of cytomegalovirus exposure and HLA in healthy donors. The PCR had 60 Vbeta and 13 Jbeta primers. The repertoire was sequenced with immunoSEQ multiplex PCR; TCRdb's copy has only in-frame clones and lacks some. The sample lists 90,000 to 150,000 clones, roughly four fifths occurring once. Sequenced input: PBMCs. The receptors derive from a woman aged 25 to 39 in good health and CMV-seropositive.

The rearrangement uses TRBV27 and TRBJ1-1, with 11 bases identical to TRBD1. Looked up from germline, CDR1 is MNHEY and CDR2 is SMNVEV (reference sequence). J gave up 1 base and V 3 bases, and 4 bases lay outside the gene matches. CDR3 length: 16 amino acids. CDR3 in DNA: TGTGCCAGCAGTTTCGGACAGGGGGCGGCGAACACTGAAGCTTTCTTT. Translating gives CASSFGQGAANTEAFF.

The J gene is TRBJ2-3, the V gene TRBV5-1, with D tentatively TRBD2 (6 bases). V lost 1 base to trimming and J lost 2 bases, with 11 bases between them. Germline V lookup: CDR1 SGHRS, CDR2 YFSETQ. The CDR3 runs 15 residues. The CDR3 DNA reads as TGCGCCAGCAGCTTGAATAGCGGACCCACAGATACGCAGTATTTT. This sequence encodes CASSLNSGPTDTQYF.

The V gene is TRBV7-2, the J gene TRBJ2-7, with 7 positions matching TRBD2. The CDR3 extends over 15 amino acids. Germline V lookup: CDR1 SGHTA, CDR2 FQGNSA. V gave up 3 bases and J gave up 0 bases; unmatched junction bases: 5. CDR3 sequence (DNA): TGTGCCAGCAGCTTGTCTAGCGGTTCCTCCTACGAGCAGTACTTC. Residues: CASSLSSGSSYEQYF.

The chain combines TRBV6-1 with TRBJ1-4; TRBD1 is a possible D gene (6 bases). The CDR3 spans 16 residues. Between the trimmed V and J ends, which lost 4 bases and 0 bases, there was a span of 12 bases. The germline V gene has CDR1 MNHNS and CDR2 SASEGT. CDR3 in DNA: TGTGCCAGCAGTGCGGCAGGGGCTACAACTAATGAAAAACTGTTTTTT. This gives the protein CASSAAGATTNEKLFF.

The chain recombines TRBV28 with TRBJ2-7; D is unclear. The germline V gene encodes CDR1 MDHEN and CDR2 SYDVKM. V lost 6 bases to trimming and J lost 2 bases, with 11 bases between them. The CDR3 runs 13 residues. The CDR3 loop reads CASRISTAYEQYF. CDR3 DNA sequence: TGTGCCAGCAGGATCTCCACAGCCTACGAGCAGTACTTC.

The chain joins TRBV5-1 to TRBJ2-1, with D tentatively TRBD2 (6 bases). From germline, CDR1 is SGHRS and CDR2 YFSETQ. Trimming removed 3 bases at V and 5 bases at J, with 12 bases between. The CDR3 sequence is 14 residues long. CDR3 bases: TGCGCCAGCAGCTGGCGAGGCGGGGACAATGAGCAGTTCTTC. Its translation: CASSWRGGDNEQFF.

This clone appeared a few times. The chain couples TRBV5-4 to TRBJ1-4; D is possibly TRBD1 (5 bases). V lost 3 bases and J 7 bases, leaving 7 bases between the germline ends. The CDR3 is 12 amino acids. The germline CDR1 and CDR2 sequences are SGHNT and YYREEE (reference sequence). As DNA, the CDR3 is TGTGCCAGCAGCTGGCAGGGTGAAAAACTGTTTTTT. Protein: CASSWQGEKLFF.

This clone was detected only a few times. Here the CDR3 reads CASSQEAPSKGWAETQYF. Here the CDR3 DNA reads TGCGCCAGCAGCCAAGAAGCCCCCTCCAAGGGGTGGGCAGAGACCCAGTACTTC. This chain links TRBV4-1 with TRBJ2-5, with D possibly matching TRBD1 (5 bases). This CDR3 region has 18 residues. Trimming pared 0 bases from V and 4 bases from J, leaving 21 bases between. CDR1 and CDR2 from the germline V gene are MGHRA and YSYEKL.

V is TRBV5-1 and J is TRBJ2-1; D might be TRBD1 (8 bases). Germline assignment: CDR1 SGHRS and CDR2 YFSETQ. CDR3 size: 16 residues. V lost 2 bases and J 8 bases, leaving 20 bases between the germline ends. CDR3 in amino acids: CASSLTTGGLYYEQFF. The CDR3 DNA reads TGCGCCAGCAGCTTAACCACAGGGGGACTATATTATGAGCAGTTCTTC.

This clone showed up just once. The chain is built from TRBV6-5 and TRBJ1-2; 10 nucleotides match TRBD1. Germline-derived CDR1 and CDR2 are MNHEY and SVGAGI. The CDR3 totals 13 residues. V lost 4 bases and J lost 7; bases outside the gene matches: 3. The CDR3 DNA is TGTGCCAGCAGTTGGGACAGGGGAGGTGGCTACACCTTC. Translated, it gives CASSWDRGGGYTF.